The next 7 T cell receptor delta chains were all read from a single sample in a study of gamma-delta chains in newborns, infants, children. TCRdb re-called clones from the reads via CATT. The repertoire includes 15,000 or so delta-chain clones, roughly 7% of them detected once, and about 22% sits in the top ten. Sequenced input: blood. The receptors come from a child who was a newborn, infant or young child, either healthy, febrile or measles-vaccinated (not recorded which).

The CDR3 sequence: CACDTGVGNYTDKLIF. Written as DNA, the CDR3 is TGTGCCTGTGACACCGGGGTGGGGAACTACACCGATAAACTCATCTTT. The chain carries TRDV2 and TRDJ1, with a possible D match to TRDD3 (5 bases). Trimming took off 0 bases at V and 0 bases at J, with 13 bases between the two ends. Germline CDR1 GEAIGNYY, CDR2 EKD. The CDR3 sequence is 16 residues long.

This clone was seen more than once but under ten times. At the DNA level, this CDR3 is encoded by other sequences in the same sample as well. The chain has TRDV2 and TRDJ3; D gene ambiguous. This CDR3 contains 15 residues. V shed 0 bases and J shed 4 bases, with 6 bases lying between them. The germline V gene encodes CDR1 GEAIGNYY and CDR2 EKD. CDR3: CACDTAIWDTRQMFF. The DNA for the CDR3 is TGTGCCTGTGACACCGCTATTTGGGACACCCGACAGATGTTTTTC.

V is TRDV1 and J is TRDJ1, with no clear D. With 2 bases removed from V and 0 bases from J, the gap between germline ends came to 22 bases. This CDR3 region has 19 residues. Germline V gene lookup returns CDR1 TSWWSYY and CDR2 QGS. This chain's CDR3 is CALGENYLRPTDYTDKLIF. The CDR3 DNA reads TGTGCTCTTGGGGAAAACTACCTTAGGCCCACGGATTACACCGATAAACTCATCTTT.

Note on this clone: The protein TCRdb lists belongs to a much larger clone and differs from this DNA's translation at residue 16, which points to a read error; the protein shown is made from the DNA. The chain joins TRDV2 to TRDJ3, with TRDD3 matching 9 bases. Germline V gene sequence: CDR1 GEAIGNYY, CDR2 EKD. This CDR3 is 18 amino acids long. CDR3 loop: CACDVLGESSWDTRQTFF. In nucleotides, the CDR3 is TGTGCCTGTGACGTACTGGGGGAAAGCTCCTGGGACACCCGACAGACGTTTTTC.

This clone was observed a handful of times. The chain employs TRDV2 and TRDJ3; TRDD3 matches at 10 bases. Germline trimming cut 2 bases from V and 0 bases from J; bases unmatched to any gene: 12. Germline CDR1 and CDR2: GEAIGNYY and EKD. The CDR3 totals 21 residues. CDR3 amino acids: CACDKVLGDPKSSWDTRQMFF. In DNA form, the CDR3 reads TGTGCCTGTGACAAAGTACTGGGGGATCCCAAAAGCTCCTGGGACACCCGACAGATGTTTTTC.

As to this clone: Translating this DNA gives a protein that differs at residue 12 from the TCRdb one, which belongs to a much larger clone; a read error is likely, and the protein shown is this translation. The chain is built from TRDV2 and TRDJ3, with 9 bases fitting TRDD3. The CDR3 length is 17 residues. Germline V gives CDR1 GEAIGNYY, CDR2 EKD. CDR3 sequence reads: CACDGVGDIRDARQMFF. In DNA, the CDR3 is TGTGCCTGTGACGGAGTGGGGGATATCCGGGACGCCCGACAGATGTTTTTC.

This clone was counted between two and nine times. The TCRdb protein comes from a much larger clone and disagrees with this DNA's translation at residues 9 and 10, likely due to a read error; the protein given here is derived from the DNA. V usage is TRDV2 and J usage is TRDJ3; 10 bases match TRDD3. V shed 3 bases and J 5 bases; nucleotides not matched to a gene: 6. Germline CDR1 reads GEAIGNYY; CDR2 reads EKD. The CDR3 spans 17 residues. The CDR3 coding sequence is TGTGCCTGTGACGTACTGGGGGATCCCCGGGACACCCGACAGATGTTTTTC. Amino acids: CACDVLGDPRDTRQMFF.